This record covers a single TCR beta chain. Its antigen is not known. Sequenced by immunoSEQ multiplex PCR; TCRdb stores in-frame clones only, minus some. This sample has 150,000 to 200,000 clones, with just over 85% found just once. This sample is drawn from a study of T cell responses to AZD1222 COVID-19 vaccine. CDR3 length: 15 amino acids. The germline V gene encodes CDR1 MNHEY and CDR2 SVGAGI. The V segment lost 2 bases and the J segment 3 bases; nucleotides outside the gene matches: 4. Analysis merged second doses at about 4 or about 12 weeks. Study results and limitations: Clonal diversity may have been underestimated in mostly white British donors. Increased Spike-specific TCR breadth and depth were observed after two AZD1222 doses.

This specimen consisted of peripheral blood, obtained 28 days after the second AZD1222 dose. This clonotype originated in an adult who received the AZD1222 COVID-19 vaccine. V and J are TRBV6-5 and TRBJ2-7; 10 bases are a match to TRBD1. CDR3 sequence reads: CASSYPGQGIYEQYF. The CDR3 DNA is TGTGCCAGCAGTTACCCGGGACAGGGGATCTACGAGCAGTACTTC.